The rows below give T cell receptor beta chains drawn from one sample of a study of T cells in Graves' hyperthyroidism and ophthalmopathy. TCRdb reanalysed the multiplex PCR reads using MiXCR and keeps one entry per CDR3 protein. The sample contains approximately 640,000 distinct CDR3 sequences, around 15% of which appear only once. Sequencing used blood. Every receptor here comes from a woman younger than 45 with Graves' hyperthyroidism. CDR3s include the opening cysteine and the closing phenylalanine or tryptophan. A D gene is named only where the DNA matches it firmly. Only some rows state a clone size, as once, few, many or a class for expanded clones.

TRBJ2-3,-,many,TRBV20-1,TGCAGTGCTAGAAATTACAGGTCACGCCATCCGGATACGCAGTATTTT,CSARNYRSRHPDTQYF
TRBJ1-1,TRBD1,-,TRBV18,TGTGCCAGCTCACCCGACCAGGGGGAGCGCACTGAAGCTTTCTTT,CASSPDQGERTEAFF
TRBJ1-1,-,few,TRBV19,TGTGCCAGTAGTATCGAATGGACGGGGGGGACTGAAGCTTTCTTT,CASSIEWTGGTEAFF
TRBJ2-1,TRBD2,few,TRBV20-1,TGCAGTGCCTATAGCGGGGGGCAGTTCTTC,CSAYSGGQFF
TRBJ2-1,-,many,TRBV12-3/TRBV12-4,TGTGCCAGCAGTTTGGGGGCCTACAATGAGCAGTTCTTC,CASSLGAYNEQFF
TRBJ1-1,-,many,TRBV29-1,TGCAGCGTTGAAAAGGGCAGGGAGGACACTGAAGCTTTCTTT,CSVEKGREDTEAFF
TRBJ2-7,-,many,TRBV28,TGTGCCAGCAGTCCGACGACAGGACATTACGAGCAGTACTTC,CASSPTTGHYEQYF
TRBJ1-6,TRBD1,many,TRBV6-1,TGTGCCAGCAGTCCGGGACAGACCAATTCACCCCTCCACTTT,CASSPGQTNSPLHF
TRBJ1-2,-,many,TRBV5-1,TGCGCCAGCAGCTTAGAGTTCTTGGACAAGAACTATGGCTACACCTTC,CASSLEFLDKNYGYTF
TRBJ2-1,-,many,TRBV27,TGTGCCAGCAGGACCTCGAGGGGGACTTACAATGAGCAGTTCTTC,CASRTSRGTYNEQFF
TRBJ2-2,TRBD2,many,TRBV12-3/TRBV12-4,TGTGCCAGCAGTTTTACAGGACTAGCGGCCACCGGGGAGCTGTTTTTT,CASSFTGLAATGELFF
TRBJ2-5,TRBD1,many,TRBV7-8,TGTGCCAGCAGCGCCGATAAGGACAGGGGGCAGGCCCAGTACTTC,CASSADKDRGQAQYF
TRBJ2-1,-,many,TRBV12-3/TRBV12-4,TGTGCCAGCAGTTTGGGGCAGGGCGGCGGTGAGCAGTTCTTC,CASSLGQGGGEQFF
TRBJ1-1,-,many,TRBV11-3,TGTGCCAGCAGCTTAACTGGCGTCAGCGGCACTGAAGCTTTCTTT,CASSLTGVSGTEAFF
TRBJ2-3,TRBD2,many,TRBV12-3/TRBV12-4,TGTGCCAGCAGTTTAGCGCTGGGGGGGGGCACAGATACGCAGTATTTT,CASSLALGGGTDTQYF
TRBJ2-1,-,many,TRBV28,TGTGCCAGCAGCATTGGGACTTACAATGAGCAGTTCTTC,CASSIGTYNEQFF
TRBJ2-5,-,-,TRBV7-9,TGTGCCAGCAGCCTCGACGCAGGGCGGGAGACCCAGTACTTC,CASSLDAGRETQYF
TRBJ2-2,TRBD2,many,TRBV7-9,TGTGCCAGCAGCAGACTAGCGGGAGGGGGCACCGGGGAGCTGTTTTTT,CASSRLAGGGTGELFF
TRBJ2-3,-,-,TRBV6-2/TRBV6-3,TGTGCCAGCAGTTACTCTCCTTACAATAGCGTCACAGATACGCAGTATTTT,CASSYSPYNSVTDTQYF
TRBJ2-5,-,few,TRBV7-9,TGTGCCAGCAGCTTAGGTTGGCAAATGTCCCAGTACTTC,CASSLGWQMSQYF
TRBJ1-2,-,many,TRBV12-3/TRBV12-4,TGTGCCAGCAGTTTGGGCGGACCAGCTAACTATGGCTACACCTTC,CASSLGGPANYGYTF
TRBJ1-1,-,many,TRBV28,TGTGCCAGCAGTTTACCAGTCATGAACACTGAAGCTTTCTTT,CASSLPVMNTEAFF
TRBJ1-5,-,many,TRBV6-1,TGTGCCAGCAGTGTACGCGCGGCAGACAATCAGCCCCAGCATTTT,CASSVRAADNQPQHF
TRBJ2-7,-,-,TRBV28,TGTGCCAGCAGTTTTGGGGCCTGGGGAAGCGAGCAGTACTTC,CASSFGAWGSEQYF
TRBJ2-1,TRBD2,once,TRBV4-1,TGCGCCAGCAGCCACTGGACTAGCGGGGGCTACAATGAGCAGTTCTTC,CASSHWTSGGYNEQFF